The 4 T cell receptor beta chains below come from one sample, sequenced in a study of blood T cells in healthy people across ages. Then a second PCR, running about 6 to 11 cycles, was carried out with a sample-barcoded 5' primer and a J-beta primer mix. One entry per CDR3 protein results from TCRdb running MiXCR on the 5' RACE reads. In the table there are about 1.6 million distinct CDR3 sequences, about 31% of which are singletons. Material: blood. These receptors all come from a woman aged 25 to 39 in good health.

V gene TRBV5-1 combines with J gene TRBJ2-3; TRBD2 might be the D (6 bases). Between the trimmed V and J ends, which lost 2 bases and 4 bases, there was a span of 11 bases. This CDR3 is built from 14 residues. The V gene's germline CDR1 is SGHRS and CDR2 YFSETQ. The CDR3 is CASSFGTSADTQYF. Written as DNA, the CDR3 is TGCGCCAGCAGCTTCGGGACTTCGGCAGATACGCAGTATTTT.

The chain employs TRBV20-1 and TRBJ1-1, with 7 bases lining up with TRBD1. Germline-derived CDR1 and CDR2 are DFQATT and SNEGSKA (reference sequence). The CDR3 extends over 14 amino acids. V gave up 4 bases and J gave up 0 bases; unmatched junction bases: 5. The CDR3 DNA sequence: TGCAGTGCTAAACAGGGGATCTTGAACACTGAAGCTTTCTTT. Translation: CSAKQGILNTEAFF.

The sample holds a few counts of this clonotype. The genes are TRBV18 and TRBJ1-2; D might be TRBD1 (5 bases). With 4 bases removed from V and 3 bases from J, the gap between germline ends came to 15 bases. CDR1 and CDR2 (germline): KGHSH, LQKENI. The CDR3 is made up of 15 amino acids. Here the CDR3 reads CASSQTGHWDYGYTF. The DNA for the CDR3 is TGTGCCAGCTCACAAACAGGCCACTGGGACTATGGCTACACCTTC.

A note on this clonotype: One end of the junction varies from germline; a read error may be responsible. The V and J genes are TRBV9 and TRBJ2-1; 7 bases map to TRBD2. Per the germline V gene, CDR1 is SGDLS and CDR2 is YYNGEE. The CDR3 runs 17 residues. The CDR3 coding sequence is TGTGCCAGCAGCGTTGAGGGAGGGCCGTACTCCTACGATGAGCAGTTCTTC. Translated, it gives CASSVEGGPYSYDEQFF.